Each of the 27 T cell receptor beta chains below was sequenced from the same sample in a study of Graves' ophthalmopathy and Graves' hyperthyroidism. Amplifying from RNA transcripts, the study obtained TCR beta CDR3 regions. HTBI-primed RT-PCR formed the first round, and a multiplex PCR formed the second. TCRdb fed the multiplex PCR reads into MiXCR, producing one record per CDR3 protein. The sample yields 600,000 to 650,000 distinct CDR3 sequences, 22% seen once. Sequencing was done on a sample of peripheral blood. The receptors come from a woman younger than 30 with stable Graves' hyperthyroidism. Some clones in this sample may be carry-over from other donors' samples.

This chain connects TRBV20-1 to TRBJ2-5, with D perhaps matching TRBD1 (5 bases). Per germline, CDR1 DFQATT and CDR2 SNEGSKA (reference sequence). Trimming shortened V by 4 bases and J by 5 bases, and 20 bases separated the two germline ends. The CDR3 is 15 amino acids. In DNA, the CDR3 is TGCAGTGCTATATCCAGGGCATTTCCCCGGGAGACCCAGTACTTC. Encoded protein: CSAISRAFPRETQYF.

This clonotype has only a few counts. The CDR3 sequence is CSVRMRGAYGYTF. DNA of the CDR3: TGCAGCGTTCGCATGCGGGGGGCCTATGGCTACACCTTC. V and J are TRBV29-1 and TRBJ1-2, with TRBD1 as a possible D gene (6 bases). The CDR3 has 13 amino acids. Trimming shortened V by 5 bases and J by 4 bases, and 14 bases separated the two germline ends. From germline, CDR1 is SQVTM and CDR2 ANQGSEA.

Comment on this clonotype: A clone one base away is much larger, so this may be a read error. The V call is TRBV2, the J call TRBJ2-4; D might be TRBD2 (5 bases). This CDR3 is built from 13 residues. CDR1 SNHLY and CDR2 FYNNEI come from the germline V gene. The CDR3 loop is CASTADGKNIKYF. CDR3 DNA sequence: TGTGCCAGCACTGCGGACGGGAAAAACATTAAGTACTTC.

Only a few counts were recorded for this clonotype. The chain is built from TRBV4-2 and TRBJ2-7; possibly TRBD2 for D (5 bases). The V gene lost 1 base and the J gene lost 2 bases, with 12 bases spanning the gap. The CDR3 loop spans 15 amino acids. Germline CDR1 and CDR2: LGHNA and YNFKEQ. CDR3 nucleotide sequence: TGTGCCAGCAGCCAAGTGGACGGGATGGCCTACGAGCAGTACTTC. It yields the protein CASSQVDGMAYEQYF.

The chain joins TRBV20-1 to TRBJ2-5; possible D gene TRBD2, 6 bases. Germline V lookup: CDR1 DFQATT, CDR2 SNEGSKA (reference sequence). V gave up 4 bases and J gave up 4 bases, with 10 bases separating them. This CDR3 is 12 amino acids long. As DNA, the CDR3 is TGCAGTGCTACAGGAGGGCGAGAGACCCAGTACTTC. Protein sequence: CSATGGRETQYF.

This clonotype has just one count. With a much larger clone just one base away, this may be a read error. This chain connects TRBV12-3 or TRBV12-4 to TRBJ2-3; TRBD1 might be the D (6 bases). The CDR3 consists of 12 residues. The CDR3 nucleotides are TGTGTCAGCAGTATTACAGGGTCCGTTTTCAGTTTT. As protein: CVSSITGSVFSF.

As for this clonotype: A much larger clone is a single base away; this may be a read error. The chain employs TRBV5-1 and TRBJ1-3; D may be TRBD1 (5 bases). CDR3 length equals 14 residues. The germline gives CDR1 SGHRS, CDR2 YFSETQ. The V end was cut by 4 bases, the J end by 5 bases, with 13 bases between. The CDR3 DNA reads as TGCGCCAGCAGCGTGGAAGGGGAAAGAAACACCATATATTTT. This encodes CASSVEGERNTIYF.

This clonotype was recorded at least ten times. The J gene is TRBJ1-6, the V gene TRBV18; D unclear. The ends were cut back, 4 bases at V and 7 bases at J, with 8 bases in the middle. The CDR3 loop spans 13 amino acids. CDR1 is KGHSH and CDR2 is LQKENI in the germline V gene. Here the CDR3 DNA reads TGTGCCAGCTCACAGATACGGAATTCACCCCTCCACTTT. It specifies CASSQIRNSPLHF.

There are many counts of this clonotype. This chain links TRBV5-1 with TRBJ1-5; D gene unclear. V was cut by 0 bases and J by 3 bases, with 4 bases left in between. The V gene's germline CDR1 is SGHRS and CDR2 YFSETQ. This CDR3 spans 13 amino acids. CDR3 loop: CASSLDNNQPQHF. The CDR3 nucleotides read TGCGCCAGCAGCTTGGACAACAATCAGCCCCAGCATTTT.

This sequence joins TRBV19 and TRBJ1-1; maybe TRBD1 (6 bases). CDR1 and CDR2 (germline): LNHDA, SQIVND (reference sequence). V gave up 3 bases and J gave up 4 bases, with 15 bases separating them. The CDR3 covers 15 residues. The CDR3 reads CASSISAGERTEAFF. Here the CDR3 DNA reads TGTGCCAGTAGTATCTCGGCAGGGGAGCGCACTGAAGCTTTCTTT.

This clonotype was counted ten times or more. The CDR3: CASSLPTLGYTEAFF. Here the CDR3 DNA reads TGTGCCAGCAGTTTACCAACCCTGGGGTATACTGAAGCTTTCTTT. This chain joins TRBV12-3 or TRBV12-4 and TRBJ1-1, with D unresolved. The CDR3 contains 15 residues. Trimming took 2 bases from V and 5 from J, leaving 15 bases between them.

This clonotype was detected a few times. Possible read error: a much larger clone is one base away. This chain uses TRBV6-1 with TRBJ1-1, with TRBD1 identical over 9 bases. The CDR3 consists of 14 residues. Germline V gene lookup returns CDR1 MNHNS and CDR2 SASEGT. For the CDR3, the DNA is TGTGCCAGCACCAGGGGACAGGGAAATACTGAAACTTTCTTT. It encodes CASTRGQGNTETFF.

This chain joins TRBV24-1 and TRBJ2-2, with 8 bases that match TRBD1. This CDR3 has 16 residues. Trimming at V came to 4 bases and at J to 4 bases, leaving 7 bases not matched to a gene. CDR1 is KGHDR, CDR2 SFDVKD, per germline. The CDR3 loop reads CATSDRDRGGTGELFF. In DNA form, the CDR3 reads TGTGCCACCAGTGACCGCGACAGGGGCGGCACCGGGGAGCTGTTTTTT.

This clonotype was counted many times. The V and J genes are TRBV20-1 and TRBJ2-7, with D tentatively TRBD2 (7 bases). CDR3 length equals 17 residues. Trimming shortened V by 0 bases and J by 4 bases, and 22 bases separated the two germline ends. Germline values: CDR1 DFQATT, CDR2 SNEGSKA (reference sequence). This CDR3 is CSARDHAGAARFYEQYF. The CDR3 DNA reads TGCAGTGCTAGAGATCATGCGGGGGCCGCCAGGTTTTACGAGCAGTACTTC.

This clonotype appeared many times. The chain carries TRBV7-3 and TRBJ2-7; maybe TRBD2 (5 bases). V was clipped by 1 base and J by 6 bases, with 10 bases between them. The CDR3 loop spans 13 amino acids. Germline assignment: CDR1 SGHTA and CDR2 FQGTGA. CDR3 nucleotides: TGTGCCAGCAGCTTAAAAGCGGCCGGCGAGCAGTACTTC. It is translated as CASSLKAAGEQYF. The variable domain in full, completed from reference TRBV7-3 and TRBJ2-7, reads GAGVSQTPSNKVTEKGKYVELRCDPISGHTALYWYRQSLGQGPEFLIYFQGTGAADDSGLPNDRFFAVRPEGSVSTLKIQRTERGDSAVYLCASSLKAAGEQYFGPGTRLTVT.

The chain joins TRBV6-1 to TRBJ1-2; D not certain. Per the germline V gene, CDR1 is MNHNS and CDR2 is SASEGT. The CDR3 covers 10 residues. Between the trimmed V and J ends, which lost 5 bases and 8 bases, there was a span of 6 bases. This chain's CDR3 is CASSYRGYTF. The CDR3 DNA follows: TGTGCCAGCAGTTATCGCGGCTACACCTTC.

The chain couples TRBV4-1 to TRBJ2-7; perhaps TRBD1 as D (5 bases). CDR1 MGHRA and CDR2 YSYEKL come from the germline V gene. V lost 4 bases and J 7 bases, leaving 8 bases between the germline ends. This CDR3 has 11 residues. CDR3: CASSRDREQYF. The CDR3 nucleotides are TGCGCCAGCAGCCGAGACAGAGAGCAGTACTTC.

This clonotype was counted ten times or more. V and J are TRBV12-3 or TRBV12-4 and TRBJ2-7; possible D gene TRBD2, 7 bases. V was cut by 3 bases and J by 1 base, with 22 bases left in between. The CDR3 is 18 residues long. The CDR3: CASSFEGSRRGGSYEQYF. The CDR3 nucleotides are TGTGCCAGCAGTTTTGAAGGAAGTCGGAGGGGGGGGTCCTACGAGCAGTACTTC.

The sample holds many counts of this clonotype. V gene TRBV5-1 combines with J gene TRBJ2-7; D is possibly TRBD1 (6 bases). Germline V gives CDR1 SGHRS, CDR2 YFSETQ. Trimming took 0 bases from V and 2 from J, leaving 9 bases between them. The CDR3 runs to 14 residues. CDR3 sequence: CASSLGDRTYEQYF. The CDR3, as DNA: TGCGCCAGCAGCTTGGGCGACAGGACCTACGAGCAGTACTTC.

This clonotype appeared many times. The chain couples TRBV9 to TRBJ2-7; 10 bases agree with TRBD2. The germline gives CDR1 SGDLS, CDR2 YYNGEE. This CDR3 contains 14 residues. V shed 4 bases and J 6 bases; nucleotides not matched to a gene: 7. As DNA, the CDR3 is TGTGCCAGCAGCCGAGCGGGGGGGCGTGGCGAGCAGTACTTC. Protein: CASSRAGGRGEQYF.

This clonotype showed up just a few times. A read error may explain this, as a much larger clone is one base away. The CDR3 loop reads CAGSEARTGLTEAFF. As DNA, the CDR3 is TGTGCCGGCAGTGAAGCCCGGACAGGTTTGACTGAAGCTTTCTTT. The V and J genes are TRBV2 and TRBJ1-1; 7 bases are a match to TRBD1. Per germline, CDR1 SNHLY and CDR2 FYNNEI. This CDR3 region has 15 residues. The whole variable domain, filled in from reference TRBV2 and TRBJ1-1, reads EPEVTQTPSHQVTQMGQEVILRCVPISNHLYFYWYRQILGQKVEFLVSFYNNEISEKSEIFDDQFSVERPDGSNFTLKIRSTKLEDSAMYFCAGSEARTGLTEAFFGQGTRLTVV.

This clonotype was observed a handful of times. The V and J genes are TRBV15 and TRBJ1-1; D perhaps matches TRBD1 (5 bases). The CDR3 contains 15 residues. Germline CDR1 is LNHNV and CDR2 is YYDKDF (reference sequence). Trimming pared 3 bases from V and 0 bases from J, leaving 11 bases between. The CDR3 DNA follows: TGTGCCACCAGCAGCTTACAGGATATGAACACTGAAGCTTTCTTT. Encoded protein: CATSSLQDMNTEAFF.

V usage is TRBV4-1 and J usage is TRBJ2-2; D is possibly TRBD1 (6 bases). CDR3 length: 18 residues. V lost 0 bases to trimming and J lost 3 bases, with 17 bases between them. Germline V CDR1 and CDR2: MGHRA, YSYEKL. The CDR3 reads CASSQEGFLGAHTGELFF. The CDR3 DNA reads TGCGCCAGCAGCCAAGAGGGCTTTCTGGGGGCGCACACCGGGGAGCTGTTTTTT.

This clonotype was found many times. The genes are TRBV28 and TRBJ2-2; 8 nucleotides agree with TRBD2. This CDR3 has 15 amino acids. The junction had 6 bases not matched to a gene; V was cut back by 5 bases and J by 4 bases. Germline V gene lookup returns CDR1 MDHEN and CDR2 SYDVKM. Here the CDR3 reads CASSMALAVTGELFF. In DNA form, the CDR3 reads TGTGCCAGCAGTATGGCACTAGCGGTCACCGGGGAGCTGTTTTTT.

V and J are TRBV5-5 and TRBJ1-1, with D unclear. CDR3 length: 15 amino acids. The ends were cut back, 2 bases at V and 3 bases at J, with 14 bases in the middle. The germline V gene has CDR1 SGHKS and CDR2 YYEKEE (reference sequence). CDR3 region: CASSFGETLDTEAFF. The DNA of the CDR3 is TGTGCCAGCAGCTTTGGGGAGACGCTGGACACTGAAGCTTTCTTT.

This clonotype came up many times. The chain recombines TRBV13 with TRBJ2-2; D is possibly TRBD2 (6 bases). The CDR3 has 18 amino acids. CDR1 is PRHDT, CDR2 FYEKMQ, per germline (reference sequence). Trimming left V 5 bases short and J 0 bases short, with 19 bases between. The CDR3 is CASSRRDRGRTNTGELFF. CDR3 coding DNA: TGTGCCAGCAGCCGGCGGGATAGGGGAAGAACGAACACCGGGGAGCTGTTTTTT.

Only one count was recorded for this clonotype. The V and J genes are TRBV24-1 and TRBJ2-7, with D maybe TRBD1 (5 bases). CDR1 and CDR2 from the germline V gene are KGHDR and SFDVKD. Trimming stripped 5 bases from V and 6 bases from J, with 10 bases between. The CDR3 consists of 12 residues. Here the CDR3 reads CATSAGPSEQYF. The CDR3 DNA reads TGTGCCACCAGTGCAGGGCCTAGCGAGCAGTACTTC.